This T cell receptor beta chain was recovered during a study of shared clonotypes between healthy human individuals. Only CD45RO-negative cells positively selected for CCR7 counted as naive CD8 cells, so terminally differentiated effector memory CD45RA+ cells were excluded. Each subset's genomic DNA was split evenly across several immunoSEQ plates. Assay used: immunoSEQ multiplex PCR; TCRdb lists only in-frame clones, some missing. The data contain over 2,000,000 clones, about 93% of them seen just once; the ten biggest clones take up roughly 1.7%. The germline V gene encodes CDR1 MDHEN and CDR2 SYDVKM. Trimming shortened V by 6 bases and J by 3 bases, and 16 bases separated the two germline ends. The CDR3 runs to 15 residues.

This receptor was identified in a man younger than 30 in good health. Some clones in this sample may be carry-over from other donors' samples. The J gene is TRBJ2-3, the V gene TRBV28; the D gene could be TRBD1 or TRBD2 (7 bases each). Sequencing input: naive CD8+ T cells from PBMCs. DNA for the CDR3: TGTGCCAGCAGCCCCCAGGGGGAGGGGACAGATACGCAGTATTTT. This translates into CASSPQGEGTDTQYF. The full variable domain, with the rest looked up from reference TRBV28 and TRBJ2-3, is DVKVTQSSRYLVKRTGEKVFLECVQDMDHENMFWYRQDPGLGLRLIYFSYDVKMKEKGDIPEGYSVSREKKERFSLILESASTNQTSMYLCASSPQGEGTDTQYFGPGTRLTVL.